Listed below are T cell receptor beta chains from one sample, sequenced in a study of lung T cells in sarcoidosis with Löfgren's syndrome. MiXCR was run by TCRdb on the reads, yielding one entry per CDR3 protein. Of about 4,000 distinct CDR3 sequences in the sample, under 25% were seen once. The sample comprised CD4+ T cells from bronchoalveolar lavage. These receptors came from a human donor with sarcoidosis (Löfgren's syndrome or another form), or a control subject (not recorded which). Both conserved end residues are part of each CDR3. The D gene is left open where the match is weak. Clone size is shown for a subset of rows, as once, few, many or a class of expanded clone.

V gene	clone size	J gene	D gene	CDR3 DNA	CDR3 protein
TRBV6-2/TRBV6-3	medium-sized	TRBJ2-3	.	TGTGCCAGCAGTTACCGTAACCCCTCCGGGACCCTCAGCACAGATACGCAGTATTTT	CASSYRNPSGTLSTDTQYF
TRBV12-5	.	TRBJ1-5	.	TGCGCTAGTGGTTTGGACAGAAGGTATCGGCCCCAGCATTTT	CASGLDRRYRPQHF
TRBV3-1	.	TRBJ2-2	.	TGTGCCGGCAGCCCGTCAACGATACCTTCTAGGGAGCTGCTTTTT	CAGSPSTIPSRELLF
TRBV6-1	large	TRBJ2-7	.	TGTGCCAGCAGTTCGCGGGGCGACGAGCAGTACTTC	CASSSRGDEQYF
TRBV4-2	medium-sized	TRBJ2-7	.	TGTGCCAGCAGCCAACAAGGCGGTAATTCCTACGAGCAGTACTTC	CASSQQGGNSYEQYF
TRBV29-1	.	TRBJ2-5	.	TGCAGCGTTCTCTTCGGGACTCAGGGGGCCCAGTACTTC	CSVLFGTQGAQYF
TRBV9	many	TRBJ1-1	.	TGTGCCAGCAGCCCTACAGGGAGGAGGGACACTGAAGCTTTCTTT	CASSPTGRRDTEAFF
TRBV9	medium-sized	TRBJ2-1	.	TGTGCCAGCGGGGCGGGGACCCCAGGACATGAGCAGTTCTTC	CASGAGTPGHEQFF
TRBV6-1	medium-sized	TRBJ2-2	TRBD1	TGTGCCAGCAGGACAGGGAATACGAACACCGGGGAGCTGTTTTTT	CASRTGNTNTGELFF
TRBV19	many	TRBJ2-1	TRBD2	TGTGCCAGTAGCCAGGGGACTAGCGGGGGCCCCCAGCAGTTCTTC	CASSQGTSGGPQQFF
TRBV18	many	TRBJ2-3	.	TGTGCCAGCTCGGCCAAGTCGAGCACAGATACGCAGTATTTT	CASSAKSSTDTQYF
TRBV20-1	medium-sized	TRBJ2-6	TRBD1	TGCAGTGCTAGAGATCAGGGGGCAGCTAGCTCTGGGGCCAACGTCCTGACTTTC	CSARDQGAASSGANVLTF
TRBV11-2	many	TRBJ2-5	TRBD2	TGTGCCAGCAGCTTAGGGACTAGCGGGAGGGTCCAAGAGACCCAGTACTTC	CASSLGTSGRVQETQYF
TRBV6-5	.	TRBJ2-1	TRBD2	TGTGCCAGCAGGAGAGGGACTAGCGGGATCAATGAGCAGTTCTTC	CASRRGTSGINEQFF
TRBV24-1	medium-sized	TRBJ2-2	.	TGTGCCACCAGTGTCTGCAGGGAGAACACCGGGGAGCTGTTTTTT	CATSVCRENTGELFF
TRBV28	.	TRBJ2-1	.	TGCGCCGGCAGTTCCCGGAAGGGTGGTACGAATGAGCAGTTCTTC	CAGSSRKGGTNEQFF
TRBV7-2	medium-sized	TRBJ2-3	TRBD2	TGTGCCAGCAGCTTAGCTGGAGCGGGAGTGGGAGATACGCAGTATTTT	CASSLAGAGVGDTQYF
TRBV29-1	few	TRBJ2-3	.	TGCAGCGTTTCGGGACTCGGCACAGATACGCAGTATTTT	CSVSGLGTDTQYF
TRBV7-2	large	TRBJ1-1	.	TGTGCCAGCAGCCGAAGCAGGACAAACACTGAAGCTTTCTTT	CASSRSRTNTEAFF
TRBV6-1	medium-sized	TRBJ2-7	.	TGTGCCAGCAGTGAAATATCGTTCGGGTTGGCCTACGAGCAGTACTTC	CASSEISFGLAYEQYF
TRBV7-9	once	TRBJ2-6	.	TGTGCCAACGGCTTAGAAGCGAGTGGGGCCAACGTCCTGACTTTC	CANGLEASGANVLTF
TRBV9	many	TRBJ1-1	.	TGTGCCAGCAGCGTAGCCTTGAACACTGAAGCTTCCTTT	CASSVALNTEASF
TRBV20-1	medium-sized	TRBJ1-5	.	TGCAGTGCTCGAGCGGAGGGCCAGGTGTATCGTCAGCCCCAGCATTTT	CSARAEGQVYRQPQHF
TRBV18	many	TRBJ2-2	TRBD1	TGTGCCAGCTCAGGAACAGGGGGCCCGAACACCGGGGAGCTGTTTTTT	CASSGTGGPNTGELFF
TRBV5-5	many	TRBJ2-7	TRBD1	TGTGCCAGCAGCTTTGGGGGCGCGACAGGGGATGCCTACGAGCAGTACTTC	CASSFGGATGDAYEQYF
TRBV15	.	TRBJ2-2	TRBD1	TGTGCCACCATCCTCCGGACAGGGACGAACGCCGGGGAGCTGCTTTTT	CATILRTGTNAGELLF
TRBV7-2	medium-sized	TRBJ2-7	.	TGTGCCAGCAGCTTATCCAGGGGCCACTACGAGCAGTACTTC	CASSLSRGHYEQYF
TRBV9	many	TRBJ2-1	.	TGTGCCAGCAGCGTAGTATACAATGAGCAGTTCTTC	CASSVVYNEQFF
TRBV7-8	many	TRBJ2-5	.	TGTGCCAGCAGCCTGATGGGGAAGGCCCAAGAGACCCAGTACTTC	CASSLMGKAQETQYF
TRBV5-4	medium-sized	TRBJ2-5	.	TGTGCCAGCAGCCTCGGGTCTTCGAAGGGTGGAGAGACCCAGTACTTC	CASSLGSSKGGETQYF
TRBV5-4	many	TRBJ2-2	.	TGTGCCAGCAGCCGCGGGGCGGACACCGGGGAGCTGTTTTTT	CASSRGADTGELFF
TRBV11-3	many	TRBJ2-3	TRBD2	TGTGCCAGCAGCTCCGGGACTAGGGTGGGCACAGATACGCAGTATTTT	CASSSGTRVGTDTQYF
TRBV28	medium-sized	TRBJ2-6	TRBD1	TGTGCCAGCAGTTCCCCCAGGGGGCTTTTCCCCCCCAGCGCTGGGGCCAACGTCCTGACTTTC	CASSSPRGLFPPSAGANVLTF
TRBV27	once	TRBJ2-7	.	TGTGCCAGCGGCGAACAGGGGACTTCGTACGAGCAGTACTTC	CASGEQGTSYEQYF
TRBV25-1	medium-sized	TRBJ1-1	TRBD1	TGTGCCATGTGGGACAGGAAGGGCGACACTGAAGCTTTCTTT	CAMWDRKGDTEAFF
TRBV3-1	many	TRBJ2-7	TRBD2	TGTGCCAGCAGCCAAGTGACTAGCGGGAGGGACGAGCAGTACTTC	CASSQVTSGRDEQYF
TRBV12-3/TRBV12-4	many	TRBJ2-7	.	TGTGCCAGCAGTTTAGGCGGGCGGGGGCAGTACTTC	CASSLGGRGQYF
TRBV12-5	many	TRBJ1-1	TRBD1	TGTGCTAGTGGTTTGGGTCAGGGGGCTGAAGCTTTCTTT	CASGLGQGAEAFF
TRBV3-1	medium-sized	TRBJ1-6	.	TGTGCCAGCAGCCAAGAAGGGGGAGTTACACCCCTCCACTTT	CASSQEGGVTPLHF
TRBV5-4	many	TRBJ2-2	.	TGTGCCAGCAGCTTCTTCTCCACCGGGGAGCTGTTTTTT	CASSFFSTGELFF
TRBV6-1	.	TRBJ2-2	.	TGTGCCAGCAGTCGCGAGAGGGGGAACACCGAGGAGCTGTTTTTT	CASSRERGNTEELFF
TRBV5-4	medium-sized	TRBJ1-1	TRBD1	TGTGCCAGCAGCCGGACAGGGAACACTGAAGCTTTCTTT	CASSRTGNTEAFF
TRBV28	medium-sized	TRBJ1-4	.	TGTGCCAGCAATATGGCCCCAACTAATGAAAAACTGTTTTTT	CASNMAPTNEKLFF
TRBV20-1	medium-sized	TRBJ2-1	.	TGCAGTGCTAGTTGGGGCGCAGGGAGGAGGGAGCAGTTCTTC	CSASWGAGRREQFF
TRBV5-6	many	TRBJ2-2	.	TGTGCCAGCAGCTTGGCGGGGACCGCCGGGGAGCTGTTTTTT	CASSLAGTAGELFF